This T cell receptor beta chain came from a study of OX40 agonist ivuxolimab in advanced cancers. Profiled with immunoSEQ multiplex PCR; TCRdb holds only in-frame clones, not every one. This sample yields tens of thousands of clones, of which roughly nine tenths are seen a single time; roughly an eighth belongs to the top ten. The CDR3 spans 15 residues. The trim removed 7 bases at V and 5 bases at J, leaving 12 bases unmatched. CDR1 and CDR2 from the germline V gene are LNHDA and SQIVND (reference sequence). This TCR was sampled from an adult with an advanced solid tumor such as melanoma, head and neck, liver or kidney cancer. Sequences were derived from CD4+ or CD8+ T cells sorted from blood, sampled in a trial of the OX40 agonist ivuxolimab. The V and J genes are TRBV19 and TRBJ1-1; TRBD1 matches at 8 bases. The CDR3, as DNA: TGTGCCAGTAAGCTCGACGCAGGGGGCATTACTGAAGCTTTCTTT. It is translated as CASKLDAGGITEAFF.